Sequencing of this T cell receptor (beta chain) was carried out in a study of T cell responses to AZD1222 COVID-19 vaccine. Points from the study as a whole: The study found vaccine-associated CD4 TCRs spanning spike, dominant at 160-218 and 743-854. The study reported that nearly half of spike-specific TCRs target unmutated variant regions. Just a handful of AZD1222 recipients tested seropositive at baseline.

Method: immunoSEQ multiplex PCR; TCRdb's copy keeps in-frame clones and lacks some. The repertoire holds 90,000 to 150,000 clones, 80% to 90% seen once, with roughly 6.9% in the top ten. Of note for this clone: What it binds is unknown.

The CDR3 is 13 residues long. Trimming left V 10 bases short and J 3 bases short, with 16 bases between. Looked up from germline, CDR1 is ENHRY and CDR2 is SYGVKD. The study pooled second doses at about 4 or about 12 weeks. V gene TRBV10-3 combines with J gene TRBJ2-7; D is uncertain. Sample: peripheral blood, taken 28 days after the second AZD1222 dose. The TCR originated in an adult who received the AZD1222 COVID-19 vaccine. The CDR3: CATRESSGYEQYF. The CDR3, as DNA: TGTGCCACCCGTGAGTCTTCAGGCTACGAGCAGTACTTC.